What follows are 32 T cell receptor beta chains derived from one specimen sequenced in a study of response to subunit inactivated influenza vaccine. One entry per CDR3 protein results from TCRdb running MiXCR on the RT-PCR reads. The repertoire holds approximately 520,000 distinct CDR3 sequences, with about 25% as singletons. The sequences come from CD4+ T cells sorted from PBMCs, collected roughly 5 days after vaccination. The receptor source for this set is a man between 45 and 60 years old who received an inactivated influenza vaccine.

This clonotype was observed many times. The chain joins TRBV5-5 to TRBJ2-5; either TRBD1 or TRBD2 may fit D (5 bases each). V dropped 3 bases and J dropped 5 bases, with 14 bases sitting between them. The CDR3 consists of 14 residues. The germline CDR1 and CDR2 sequences are SGHKS and YYEKEE (reference sequence). The CDR3 region is CASSSGPLQETQYF. CDR3 bases: TGTGCCAGCAGCTCGGGACCACTCCAGGAGACCCAGTACTTC.

This chain connects TRBV5-5 to TRBJ1-2; D uncertain. CDR1 and CDR2 (germline): SGHKS, YYEKEE (reference sequence). The CDR3 sequence is 13 residues long. The germline V and J ends were trimmed by 4 bases and 5 bases, with 12 bases remaining between them. This chain's CDR3 is CASSPGELYGYTF. CDR3 in DNA: TGTGCCAGCAGCCCCGGGGAGCTTTATGGCTACACCTTC.

This clonotype was detected many times. CDR3 protein: CASSTRDGDSPLHF. CDR3 DNA sequence: TGTGCCAGCAGCACCAGGGACGGAGATTCACCCCTCCACTTT. The chain is built from TRBV12-3 or TRBV12-4 and TRBJ1-6; D is possibly TRBD1 (5 bases). The V end was cut by 6 bases, the J end by 8 bases, with 14 bases between. The CDR3 is made up of 14 amino acids.

As concerns this clonotype: One end of the junction varies from germline; a read error may be responsible. This rearrangement joins TRBV12-3 or TRBV12-4 to TRBJ2-1; tentative D call: TRBD2 (5 bases). This CDR3 comprises 14 residues. In nucleotides, the CDR3 is TGTGTCAGCAGGAACGGACTTCCTAATGAGCAGCAGTTCTTC. Translation: CVSRNGLPNEQQFF.

V is TRBV6-5 and J is TRBJ2-7; D gene unclear. Germline lookup yields CDR1 MNHEY and CDR2 SVGAGI. The V and J ends lost 4 bases and 3 bases respectively, with 7 bases between them. There are 12 residues in the CDR3. The CDR3 sequence: CASSSTLYEQYF. The CDR3 DNA reads as TGTGCCAGCAGTTCGACACTCTACGAGCAGTACTTC.

This clonotype has more than one count but fewer than ten. The chain recombines TRBV20-1 with TRBJ2-7; unclear D gene. The germline CDR1 and CDR2 sequences are DFQATT and SNEGSKA (reference sequence). Between the trimmed V and J ends, which lost 0 bases and 2 bases, there was a span of 11 bases. The CDR3 is 14 residues long. The CDR3, as DNA: TGCAGTGCTAGAGAACCGAACCCCCCCTACGAGCAGTACTTC. It is translated as CSAREPNPPYEQYF.

With regard to this clonotype: At one end the junction does not follow the germline gene, possibly because of a read error. This chain links TRBV6-1 with TRBJ2-7; D remains unclear. CDR3 size: 13 residues. CDR1 MNHNS and CDR2 SASEGT come from the germline V gene. The CDR3 nucleotides are TGTGCCAGCAGTGAAGCGCTTTCCTCCGAGCAGTACTTC. Protein product: CASSEALSSEQYF.

This clonotype was observed a handful of times. The chain carries TRBV7-2 and TRBJ2-4; D assignment may be TRBD1 or TRBD2 (6 bases each). Germline loops: CDR1 SGHTA, CDR2 FQGNSA. Trimming stripped 1 base from V and 1 base from J, with 14 bases between. The CDR3 is 17 amino acids. CDR3 nucleotide sequence: TGTGCCAGCAGCTTAGTCGGGGGCAGCTTGGCCAAAAACATTCAGTACTTC. Its protein product is CASSLVGGSLAKNIQYF. The full variable domain, completed using reference TRBV7-2 and TRBJ2-4, is GAGVSQSPSNKVTEKGKDVELRCDPISGHTALYWYRQSLGQGLEFLIYFQGNSAPDKSGLPSDRFSAERTGGSVSTLTIQRTQQEDSAVYLCASSLVGGSLAKNIQYFGAGTRLSVL.

The chain uses TRBV27 and TRBJ2-2; D remains unclear. The CDR3 contains 13 residues. With 0 bases removed from V and 6 bases from J, the gap between germline ends came to 5 bases. Germline V gene data show CDR1 as MNHEY and CDR2 as SMNVEV (reference sequence). CDR3 region: CASSLSFPGELFF. Written as DNA, the CDR3 is TGTGCCAGCAGTTTATCCTTCCCCGGGGAGCTGTTTTTT.

This rearrangement joins TRBV5-1 to TRBJ2-1; the D gene is possibly TRBD2 (5 bases). CDR3 size: 15 residues. CDR1 and CDR2 (germline): SGHRS, YFSETQ. The V gene lost 1 base and the J gene lost 1 base, with 9 bases spanning the gap. The CDR3 DNA follows: TGCGCCAGCAGCTTGCAAACGGGGTCCTACAATGAGCAGTTCTTC. Protein: CASSLQTGSYNEQFF.

V and J are TRBV20-1 and TRBJ2-1; 12 bases match TRBD2. With 4 bases clipped from V and 8 bases from J, the junction kept 12 bases outside the gene matches. The germline V gene has CDR1 DFQATT and CDR2 SNEGSKA (reference sequence). This CDR3 is 16 amino acids long. The CDR3 sequence is CSATHSSGRATDEQFF. The CDR3, as DNA: TGCAGTGCTACCCACTCTAGCGGGAGGGCTACGGATGAGCAGTTCTTC.

This clonotype was detected only a few times. The chain is built from TRBV4-3 and TRBJ2-3; TRBD2 matches 9 bases. V shed 0 bases, J shed 6 bases, and the junction held 10 bases outside the gene matches. Germline lookup yields CDR1 LGHNA and CDR2 YSLEER. There are 17 residues in the CDR3. The CDR3 nucleotides are TGCGCCAGCAGCCAAGATATGGCTAGCGGGAACCGGGATACGCAGTATTTT. Amino acids: CASSQDMASGNRDTQYF.

This clonotype was counted a few times. The gene calls are TRBV12-3 or TRBV12-4 and TRBJ1-4, with 7 bases identical to TRBD1. The CDR3 contains 13 residues. Trimming cost V 6 bases and J 13 bases; bases outside gene matches: 11. The CDR3 reads CASRVFGTEGLFF. The CDR3 bases are TGTGCCAGCAGGGTTTTCGGGACAGAAGGACTGTTTTTT.

The rearrangement joins TRBV5-1 to TRBJ2-5; unclear D gene. Trimming removed 4 bases from V and 7 bases from J, with 14 bases in between. Germline V lookup: CDR1 SGHRS, CDR2 YFSETQ. The CDR3 loop spans 13 amino acids. The CDR3 protein is CASSPPKRGTQYF. CDR3 bases: TGCGCCAGCAGCCCCCCCAAAAGAGGGACCCAGTACTTC.

A note on this clonotype: The junction departs from the called germline gene at one end, perhaps through a read error. The genes are TRBV10-3 and TRBJ2-5, with 7 nucleotides matching TRBD1. This CDR3 region has 13 residues. The germline V gene has CDR1 ENHRY and CDR2 SYGVKD. DNA for the CDR3: TGTGCCATCGGTGACAGGGTACAAGAGACCCAGTACTTC. This codes for CAIGDRVQETQYF.

This clonotype came up a few times. This rearrangement joins TRBV29-1 to TRBJ2-3, with 8 bases identical to TRBD1. Per the germline V gene, CDR1 is SQVTM and CDR2 is ANQGSEA. This CDR3 is built from 13 residues. With 3 bases clipped from V and 3 bases from J, the junction kept 2 bases outside the gene matches. The CDR3 reads CSVDRGQTDTQYF. As DNA, the CDR3 is TGCAGCGTTGACAGGGGGCAGACAGATACGCAGTATTTT.

This clonotype showed up just a few times. The chain is built from TRBV6-1 and TRBJ2-7, with 9 bases lining up with TRBD1. The J segment lost 2 bases and the V segment lost 7 bases, leaving 6 bases of the junction unmatched. Germline V CDR1 and CDR2: MNHNS, SASEGT. The CDR3 has 14 amino acids. The CDR3 coding sequence is TGTGCCAGCAACCTACAGGGGGCGGCCTACGAGCAGTACTTC. Translating it yields CASNLQGAAYEQYF.

The chain combines TRBV28 with TRBJ1-3; TRBD1 agrees at 7 bases. Losses at the gene ends were 10 bases for V and 2 bases for J; bases not matched to a gene: 11. This CDR3 contains 15 residues. Germline V gives CDR1 MDHEN, CDR2 SYDVKM. The CDR3 is CATTWGQSTGNTIYF. The CDR3 bases are TGTGCCACGACCTGGGGACAGAGCACTGGAAACACCATATATTTT.

The chain is built from TRBV27 and TRBJ2-1, with a weak D call TRBD2 (6 bases). CDR3 length: 12 residues. Germline V gene lookup returns CDR1 MNHEY and CDR2 SMNVEV (reference sequence). Trimming shortened V by 3 bases and J by 11 bases, and 11 bases separated the two germline ends. Here the CDR3 reads CASSFGREQQFF. CDR3 DNA sequence: TGTGCCAGCAGTTTCGGCCGGGAGCAGCAGTTCTTC.

This clonotype has more than one count but fewer than ten. This rearrangement joins TRBV25-1 to TRBJ2-7; D is possibly TRBD1 or TRBD2 (5 bases each). This CDR3 is built from 17 residues. Germline CDR1 is MGHDK and CDR2 is SYGVNS. V was clipped by 1 base and J by 3 bases, with 19 bases between them. The CDR3 region has the DNA TGTGCCAGCAGTGAATGTCTTGGGACCGTGTTTGTCTACGAGCAGTACTTC. Its translation: CASSECLGTVFVYEQYF.

This clonotype was seen only a few times. This sequence joins TRBV29-1 and TRBJ2-3; D might be TRBD1 or TRBD2, each matching 6 bases. CDR1 and CDR2 from the germline V gene are SQVTM and ANQGSEA. The CDR3 consists of 14 residues. Trimming took off 1 base at V and 4 bases at J, with 12 bases between the two ends. CDR3 nucleotide sequence: TGCAGCGTTGAAGGGCAGGGGAGGCCAGATACGCAGTATTTT. This sequence encodes CSVEGQGRPDTQYF.

This clonotype was seen only a few times. The chain joins TRBV12-3 or TRBV12-4 to TRBJ2-7, with D perhaps TRBD1 or TRBD2 (5 bases each). The CDR3 extends over 14 amino acids. V was shortened by 8 bases and J by 3 bases, with 17 bases between the two germline ends. CDR3 loop: CASARGPRNYEQYF. CDR3 nucleotides: TGTGCCAGCGCCCGGGGACCTCGAAACTACGAGCAGTACTTC.

The chain couples TRBV29-1 to TRBJ1-4; a weak D match, TRBD1 (6 bases). This CDR3 is built from 17 residues. V lost 1 base, J lost 0 bases, and 15 bases lay in between. The germline V gene has CDR1 SQVTM and CDR2 ANQGSEA. As DNA, the CDR3 is TGCAGCGTTGAAGTAGATAACAGGGAATCAACTAATGAAAAACTGTTTTTT. Its protein is CSVEVDNRESTNEKLFF.

This clonotype was seen more than once but under ten times. The chain joins TRBV29-1 to TRBJ2-2, with 11 bases fitting TRBD2. J lost 2 bases, V lost 6 bases, and 5 bases had no gene match. This CDR3 has 15 residues. The germline CDR1 and CDR2 sequences are SQVTM and ANQGSEA. The CDR3 DNA reads TGCAGCGTCAAGACTAGCGGGATTAACACCGGGGAGCTGTTTTTT. Translating it yields CSVKTSGINTGELFF.

The chain has TRBV7-9 and TRBJ2-2; TRBD1 matches at 8 bases. The CDR3 length is 15 residues. Per germline, CDR1 SEHNR and CDR2 FQNEAQ (reference sequence). The V gene end was trimmed by 4 bases and the J gene end by 4 bases; junction bases not matched to a gene: 5. CDR3 sequence reads: CASSSPDRGTGELFF. CDR3 bases: TGTGCCAGCAGCTCCCCCGACAGGGGCACCGGGGAGCTGTTTTTT.

This clonotype has a handful of counts. This sequence joins TRBV16 and TRBJ1-6; D is undetermined. V lost 0 bases to trimming and J lost 10 bases, with 16 bases between them. This CDR3 comprises 16 residues. Germline V lookup: CDR1 KGHSY, CDR2 FQNENV. The CDR3 loop reads CASSQSVPWGGSPLHF. CDR3 DNA: TGTGCCAGCAGCCAATCGGTCCCTTGGGGAGGCTCACCCCTCCACTTT.

The chain carries TRBV6-5 and TRBJ1-6, with a possible D match to TRBD1 (5 bases). Trimming took off 2 bases at V and 11 bases at J, with 10 bases between the two ends. The CDR3 spans 13 residues. Germline CDR1 is MNHEY and CDR2 is SVGAGI. CDR3 sequence: CASSYAGGTPLHF. The DNA for the CDR3 is TGTGCCAGCAGTTACGCGGGGGGGACACCCCTCCACTTT.

As for this clonotype: Sequence at one end of the junction differs from germline and may be a read error. This sequence joins TRBV20-1 and TRBJ1-2; the D is unclear. This CDR3 has 12 amino acids. CDR1 is DFQATT and CDR2 is SNEGSKA in the germline V gene (reference sequence). The DNA for the CDR3 is TGCAGTGCTAGACAACACGAAAAGGGCTACATCTTC. Residues: CSARQHEKGYIF.

The V gene is TRBV20-1, the J gene TRBJ1-4, with D perhaps TRBD1 (5 bases). This CDR3 is 16 amino acids long. V dropped 7 bases and J dropped 4 bases, with 22 bases sitting between them. Germline CDR1 DFQATT, CDR2 SNEGSKA (reference sequence). The CDR3 sequence is CSVPRGGTGLNEKLFF. The CDR3 bases are TGCAGTGTCCCCCGCGGGGGGACGGGTCTTAATGAAAAACTGTTTTTT.

This clonotype came up a few times. J is TRBJ2-1 and V is TRBV7-2; weak D call: TRBD2 (6 bases). Looked up from germline, CDR1 is SGHTA and CDR2 is FQGNSA. V was shortened by 0 bases and J by 3 bases, with 9 bases between the two germline ends. This CDR3 is built from 15 residues. CDR3 amino acids: CASSLASGYYNEQFF. The CDR3 DNA follows: TGTGCCAGCAGCTTAGCTAGCGGCTACTACAATGAGCAGTTCTTC.

Within the sample, this clonotype is medium-sized. This sequence joins TRBV4-2 and TRBJ1-2; 11 bases map to TRBD1. Germline CDR1 is LGHNA and CDR2 is YNFKEQ. CDR3 size: 15 residues. J gave up 3 bases and V 5 bases, and 5 bases lay outside the gene matches. The CDR3 DNA sequence: TGTGCCAGCAGCTCGCCGGGACAGGGGGACTATGGCTACACCTTC. This encodes CASSSPGQGDYGYTF.

V gene TRBV11-2 combines with J gene TRBJ2-7; 7 bases align to TRBD2. Germline CDR1 is SGHAT and CDR2 is FQNNGV. The CDR3 contains 15 residues. V lost 4 bases and J lost 4; bases outside the gene matches: 10. The CDR3 bases are TGTGCCAGCAGCTCTTCCGGGGGGTTAAGGTACGAGCAGTACTTC. Protein: CASSSSGGLRYEQYF.